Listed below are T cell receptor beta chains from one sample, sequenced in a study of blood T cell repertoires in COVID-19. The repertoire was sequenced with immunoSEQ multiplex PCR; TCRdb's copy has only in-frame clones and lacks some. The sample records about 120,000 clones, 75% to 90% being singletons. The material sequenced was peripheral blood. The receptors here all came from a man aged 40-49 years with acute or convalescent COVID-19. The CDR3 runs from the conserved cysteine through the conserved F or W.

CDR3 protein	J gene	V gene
CASRGAGVFTEAFF	TRBJ1-1	TRBV2
CASSQLAGGSYEQYF	TRBJ2-7	TRBV6-2/TRBV6-3
CASETGLTGELFF	TRBJ2-2	TRBV5-1
CASSLGTSGLSRNIQYF	TRBJ2-4	TRBV7-6
CASSPDYNTEAFF	TRBJ1-1	TRBV19
CASSQDHIAGAANTGELFF	TRBJ2-2	TRBV4-3
CATAGVGGRPAAQYF	TRBJ2-7	TRBV27
CASRDRDQPQHF	TRBJ1-5	TRBV19
CASSKGRGINYGYTF	TRBJ1-2	TRBV6-6
CASSLFLAGITDTQYF	TRBJ2-3	TRBV5-1
CASSLWTSGRTPLPHEQFF	TRBJ2-1	TRBV18
CAWSGRTEAFF	TRBJ1-1	TRBV30
CASTSWGGSTDTQYF	TRBJ2-3	TRBV5-1
CAISKNGNTEAFF	TRBJ1-1	TRBV10-3
CASSAGQYQETQYF	TRBJ2-5	TRBV2
CAISTSGRTGELFF	TRBJ2-2	TRBV6-6
CASSPRRDRDKEQFF	TRBJ2-1	TRBV18
CASSRRPTGDRYGYTF	TRBJ1-2	TRBV5-6
CATRLAGGNRYNEQFF	TRBJ2-1	TRBV10-3
CASRTGTGFTGELFF	TRBJ2-2	TRBV11-2
CASSLGGRTETQYF	TRBJ2-5	TRBV7-8
CAERGTGDYTEAFF	TRBJ1-1	TRBV6-5
CASSFGTDYGYTF	TRBJ1-2	TRBV19
CASSWLVGGLAGDEQYF	TRBJ2-7	TRBV5-6
CASTSLWEGPFF	TRBJ2-1	TRBV12-3/TRBV12-4
CASSRAGGGATYEQYF	TRBJ2-7	TRBV3-1/TRBV3-2
CASSVVPGGARGNTIYF	TRBJ1-3	TRBV9
CASSWVAGITDTQYF	TRBJ2-3	TRBV6-5
CASSSLAGGEAVDEQFF	TRBJ2-1	TRBV7-6
CASSSKMNTEAFF	TRBJ1-1	TRBV11-2
CASSQGGQYANYGYTF	TRBJ1-2	TRBV4-1
CASSPDRVNNYGYTF	TRBJ1-2	TRBV2
CAGTGGLYEQYF	TRBJ2-7	TRBV30
CASSPREGAGETQYF	TRBJ2-5	TRBV9
CAIRRGGTEAFF	TRBJ1-1	TRBV6-6
CASSSDSWDEKLFF	TRBJ1-4	TRBV6-5
CASRSGGTEAFF	TRBJ1-1	TRBV27
CASSEPDLEAFF	TRBJ1-1	TRBV2
CASSSGTGSHEQYF	TRBJ2-7	TRBV11-3
CASSEQVMNTEAFF	TRBJ1-1	TRBV27
CASSHRGSWEQYF	TRBJ2-7	TRBV3-1/TRBV3-2
CASSENGRGPDTQYF	TRBJ2-3	TRBV2
CASSFTSRPSEQFF	TRBJ2-1	TRBV5-5
CASRSPGPDTGELFF	TRBJ2-2	TRBV6-5
CASTDQGQPRELFF	TRBJ1-4	TRBV19
CASSIEGQGSFTDTQYF	TRBJ2-3	TRBV19
CASSTRRAGDNEQFF	TRBJ2-1	TRBV7-2
CASSLGGVQETQYF	TRBJ2-5	TRBV6-2/TRBV6-3
CATSRELAGGIYNEQFF	TRBJ2-1	TRBV15
CASSPGTTGVINNEQFF	TRBJ2-1	TRBV3-1/TRBV3-2
CASSPGWDRDTYGYTF	TRBJ1-2	TRBV9
CASSQLVGLRGGSYNEQFF	TRBJ2-1	TRBV4-2
CASSYQGGETQYF	TRBJ2-5	TRBV6-6
CASSEGAPEAGYTF	TRBJ1-2	TRBV6-1